This is a list of T cell receptor beta chains from one sample in a study of blood T cell repertoires in COVID-19. The repertoire was sequenced with immunoSEQ multiplex PCR; TCRdb's copy has only in-frame clones and lacks some. Found here are about 500,000 clones, about 88% of them singletons; the top ten hold 7.5% to 9%. Sequencing was done on a sample of peripheral blood. The receptor source for this set is a woman in her fifties or sixties with COVID-19, enrolled during active disease. Each CDR3 is given with its conserved first and last residue. The order of the fields is CDR3 DNA, CDR3 protein, V gene, D gene, clone size, J gene. The D gene is left open where the match is weak. Not every row has a clone size; where given, it reads once, few, many or a size class.

cdr3_nt: TGCGCCAGCAGCATAGAACGCCGCTACACTGAAGCTTTCTTT; cdr3_aa: CASSIERRYTEAFF; v_call: TRBV10-2; d_call: .; clone_size: .; j_call: TRBJ1-1
cdr3_nt: TGTGCCACCGATCCGGGACAGGGGTATAACTATGGCTACACCTTC; cdr3_aa: CATDPGQGYNYGYTF; v_call: TRBV2; d_call: TRBD1; clone_size: .; j_call: TRBJ1-2
cdr3_nt: TGTGCCAGCAGCCGCGGGACGACTGAAGCTTTCTTT; cdr3_aa: CASSRGTTEAFF; v_call: TRBV7-9; d_call: .; clone_size: few; j_call: TRBJ1-1
cdr3_nt: TGCGCCAGCAGCTTGTTTACAGCGAACACTGAAGCTTTCTTT; cdr3_aa: CASSLFTANTEAFF; v_call: TRBV5-1; d_call: .; clone_size: few; j_call: TRBJ1-1
cdr3_nt: TGTGCCAGTCACCAGGTCCCCTCGGGCAATCAGCCCCAGCATTTT; cdr3_aa: CASHQVPSGNQPQHF; v_call: TRBV19; d_call: .; clone_size: .; j_call: TRBJ1-5
cdr3_nt: TGTGCCAAGGTAGCGGATTGCTCCTACAATGAGCAGTTCTTC; cdr3_aa: CAKVADCSYNEQFF; v_call: TRBV7-2; d_call: .; clone_size: .; j_call: TRBJ2-1
cdr3_nt: TGTGCCAGCAGTTCAAGCGGGGGAGCTCTCAATGAGCAGTTCTTC; cdr3_aa: CASSSSGGALNEQFF; v_call: TRBV6-5; d_call: TRBD2; clone_size: once; j_call: TRBJ2-1
cdr3_nt: TGTGCCAGCAGCCTTACAGGGGGCGAAGGCTACACCTTC; cdr3_aa: CASSLTGGEGYTF; v_call: TRBV2; d_call: TRBD1; clone_size: .; j_call: TRBJ1-2
cdr3_nt: TGTGCCAGCAGTTACACCCAGGGAAGTGGGTACCTTGAAGCTTTCTTT; cdr3_aa: CASSYTQGSGYLEAFF; v_call: TRBV6-5; d_call: .; clone_size: .; j_call: TRBJ1-1
cdr3_nt: TGCGCCAGCAGCTATGCAGGGGTTGCTGAAGCTTTCTTT; cdr3_aa: CASSYAGVAEAFF; v_call: TRBV5-1; d_call: .; clone_size: .; j_call: TRBJ1-1
cdr3_nt: TGTGCCAGCGGGACCCGCGCAGGGGGCTCTTATAGCAATCAGCCCCAGCATTTT; cdr3_aa: CASGTRAGGSYSNQPQHF; v_call: TRBV28; d_call: TRBD1; clone_size: .; j_call: TRBJ1-5
cdr3_nt: TGTGCCAGCAGTGAACGGGACATACCTTACTACGAGCAGTACTTC; cdr3_aa: CASSERDIPYYEQYF; v_call: TRBV6-1; d_call: .; clone_size: .; j_call: TRBJ2-7
cdr3_nt: TGTGCCAGCAGCGGGGAGGCGTCTGGAAACACCATATATTTT; cdr3_aa: CASSGEASGNTIYF; v_call: TRBV3-1/TRBV3-2; d_call: .; clone_size: .; j_call: TRBJ1-3
cdr3_nt: TGTGCCAGCAGCCGGGACAGTTCGAACACTGAAGCTTTCTTT; cdr3_aa: CASSRDSSNTEAFF; v_call: TRBV5-5; d_call: TRBD1; clone_size: few; j_call: TRBJ1-1
cdr3_nt: TGTGCCAGCAATCCAACAGGGATAGGGGAGACCCAGTACTTC; cdr3_aa: CASNPTGIGETQYF; v_call: TRBV6-5; d_call: .; clone_size: .; j_call: TRBJ2-5
cdr3_nt: TGTGCCAGCAGCGGACGTCTGTTTGGGCGGGGGGGGAATGAGCAGTTCTTC; cdr3_aa: CASSGRLFGRGGNEQFF; v_call: TRBV7-2; d_call: TRBD2; clone_size: .; j_call: TRBJ2-1
cdr3_nt: TGTGCCAGCAGTTACCGGTATCCCTACGAGCAGTACTTC; cdr3_aa: CASSYRYPYEQYF; v_call: TRBV6-6; d_call: .; clone_size: .; j_call: TRBJ2-7
cdr3_nt: TGCAGCGTTGAAAGTATTAGCGGGTACACCGGGGAGCTGTTTTTT; cdr3_aa: CSVESISGYTGELFF; v_call: TRBV29-1; d_call: TRBD2; clone_size: once; j_call: TRBJ2-2
cdr3_nt: TGTGCCAGCAGCCCGCTGACAGGGATTAGCAATCAGCCCCAGCATTTT; cdr3_aa: CASSPLTGISNQPQHF; v_call: TRBV7-9; d_call: TRBD1; clone_size: .; j_call: TRBJ1-5
cdr3_nt: TGTGCTAGTGGTTTGGTAACAGGCCCCTACGAGCAGTACTTC; cdr3_aa: CASGLVTGPYEQYF; v_call: TRBV12-5; d_call: .; clone_size: .; j_call: TRBJ2-7
cdr3_nt: TGTGCCAGCAGCTTCACGGGACAGGCCTACGAGCAGTACTTC; cdr3_aa: CASSFTGQAYEQYF; v_call: TRBV5-6; d_call: TRBD1; clone_size: .; j_call: TRBJ2-7
cdr3_nt: TGTGCCAGCAGTGAGTGGGGAGACAATCAGCCCCAGCATTTT; cdr3_aa: CASSEWGDNQPQHF; v_call: TRBV6-1; d_call: .; clone_size: once; j_call: TRBJ1-5
cdr3_nt: TGTGCCAGTAGTATCGGGGCGGGATTTACCTACGAGCAGTACTTC; cdr3_aa: CASSIGAGFTYEQYF; v_call: TRBV19; d_call: .; clone_size: .; j_call: TRBJ2-7
cdr3_nt: TGTGCCAGCAGTCCCAGGACAGGGTCTCCAGATACGCAGTATTTT; cdr3_aa: CASSPRTGSPDTQYF; v_call: TRBV6-5; d_call: TRBD1; clone_size: .; j_call: TRBJ2-3
cdr3_nt: TGTGCCAGCAGTTATGACAGGGTTCCTGGAAACACCATATATTTT; cdr3_aa: CASSYDRVPGNTIYF; v_call: TRBV6-5; d_call: TRBD1; clone_size: .; j_call: TRBJ1-3
cdr3_nt: TGTGCCACCAGTGATTTCGGCGCAGGGGGCTCTGGTGGCTACACCTTC; cdr3_aa: CATSDFGAGGSGGYTF; v_call: TRBV24-1; d_call: TRBD1; clone_size: .; j_call: TRBJ1-2
cdr3_nt: TGTGCCAGCAGCCAGGACTCCGGGCGTAGCAATCAGCCCCAGCATTTT; cdr3_aa: CASSQDSGRSNQPQHF; v_call: TRBV4-2; d_call: .; clone_size: .; j_call: TRBJ1-5
cdr3_nt: TGCGCCAGCAGCTTGGATCTCCTCAACTATGGCTACACCTTC; cdr3_aa: CASSLDLLNYGYTF; v_call: TRBV5-1; d_call: .; clone_size: once; j_call: TRBJ1-2
cdr3_nt: TGTGCCAGCGCCGGGGGTGCGGCTGAAGCTTTCTTT; cdr3_aa: CASAGGAAEAFF; v_call: TRBV28; d_call: .; clone_size: once; j_call: TRBJ1-1
cdr3_nt: TGTGCCAGCACCCTGGACAGGGACGCTGAAGCTTTCTTT; cdr3_aa: CASTLDRDAEAFF; v_call: TRBV12-3/TRBV12-4; d_call: TRBD1; clone_size: .; j_call: TRBJ1-1
cdr3_nt: TGCGCCAGCAGCTTGGCCGGCGGGGGGCGGAGCACCGGGGAGCTGTTTTTT; cdr3_aa: CASSLAGGGRSTGELFF; v_call: TRBV5-1; d_call: TRBD2; clone_size: few; j_call: TRBJ2-2
cdr3_nt: TGTGCCAGTACCTGGACAGGGGGGAACACTGAAGCTTTCTTT; cdr3_aa: CASTWTGGNTEAFF; v_call: TRBV19; d_call: TRBD1; clone_size: .; j_call: TRBJ1-1
cdr3_nt: TGTGCCAGCAGTCCCCAGGGGGCTGGTGGCTACACCTTC; cdr3_aa: CASSPQGAGGYTF; v_call: TRBV6-5; d_call: TRBD1; clone_size: .; j_call: TRBJ1-2
cdr3_nt: TGCGCCAGCAGCTTACGGTCAGGGGACCGCTCTAACTATGGCTACACCTTC; cdr3_aa: CASSLRSGDRSNYGYTF; v_call: TRBV4-1; d_call: .; clone_size: .; j_call: TRBJ1-2
cdr3_nt: TGTGCCAGCAGCCCAGGTCGGTACAATGAGCAGTTCTTC; cdr3_aa: CASSPGRYNEQFF; v_call: TRBV12-3/TRBV12-4; d_call: .; clone_size: .; j_call: TRBJ2-1
cdr3_nt: TGTGCCTGGAGTGTAGGACGGGGAACTGAAGCTTTCTTT; cdr3_aa: CAWSVGRGTEAFF; v_call: TRBV30; d_call: .; clone_size: .; j_call: TRBJ1-1
cdr3_nt: TGTGCCACCAGCAGAGATCGAACCGGGACACGCTCTGGAAACACCATATATTTT; cdr3_aa: CATSRDRTGTRSGNTIYF; v_call: TRBV15; d_call: .; clone_size: .; j_call: TRBJ1-3
cdr3_nt: TGTGCCTGGAGTGTACAGGGCTTCCCCACGGACTATGGCTACACCTTC; cdr3_aa: CAWSVQGFPTDYGYTF; v_call: TRBV30; d_call: .; clone_size: .; j_call: TRBJ1-2
cdr3_nt: TGTGCCAGCAGTGACTCGCTAGCGGGGGGGCGGATTGAGCAGTTCTTC; cdr3_aa: CASSDSLAGGRIEQFF; v_call: TRBV25-1; d_call: TRBD2; clone_size: .; j_call: TRBJ2-1
cdr3_nt: TGCGCCAGCAGTCCTCTAGCGGGGGGAGTGGAGCTGTTTTTT; cdr3_aa: CASSPLAGGVELFF; v_call: TRBV4-1; d_call: TRBD2; clone_size: .; j_call: TRBJ2-2
cdr3_nt: TGTGCCTGGACGGTCACAGATACGCAGTATTTT; cdr3_aa: CAWTVTDTQYF; v_call: TRBV30; d_call: .; clone_size: .; j_call: TRBJ2-3
cdr3_nt: TGTGCCAGCAGGGTTGGTCGTAGTGAAGGCTACACCTTC; cdr3_aa: CASRVGRSEGYTF; v_call: TRBV5-6; d_call: .; clone_size: .; j_call: TRBJ1-2
cdr3_nt: TGCGCCAGCAGCCAAATTACAGGGGTAGCGGATGAAAAACTGTTTTTT; cdr3_aa: CASSQITGVADEKLFF; v_call: TRBV4-1; d_call: TRBD1; clone_size: .; j_call: TRBJ1-4
cdr3_nt: TGTGCCAGTAGTGAGAGGGACAATCAGCCCCAGCATTTT; cdr3_aa: CASSERDNQPQHF; v_call: TRBV19; d_call: .; clone_size: .; j_call: TRBJ1-5
cdr3_nt: TGTGCTAGTGGTTTGGAACAGGGGTTTGGCGAAAAACTGTTTTTT; cdr3_aa: CASGLEQGFGEKLFF; v_call: TRBV12-5; d_call: TRBD1; clone_size: .; j_call: TRBJ1-4
cdr3_nt: TGTGCCAGTTCGGGCGGGGGCCACGGCTACACCTTC; cdr3_aa: CASSGGGHGYTF; v_call: TRBV9; d_call: .; clone_size: .; j_call: TRBJ1-2
cdr3_nt: TGTGCCTGGAGCCCCCCGGGACATGCTTATGGCTACACCTTC; cdr3_aa: CAWSPPGHAYGYTF; v_call: TRBV30; d_call: .; clone_size: .; j_call: TRBJ1-2
cdr3_nt: TGTGCCAGCAGTGGGGGCGTACAGTATTTT; cdr3_aa: CASSGGVQYF; v_call: TRBV12-3/TRBV12-4; d_call: .; clone_size: .; j_call: TRBJ2-3
cdr3_nt: TGCGCCAGCAGTGAGAGGGCCGGACACGGACCCGGGGAGCTGTTTTTT; cdr3_aa: CASSERAGHGPGELFF; v_call: TRBV10-1; d_call: .; clone_size: .; j_call: TRBJ2-2
cdr3_nt: TGTGCCAGCAGCACCAGGTCCAGCACATGGGAGCAGTTCTTC; cdr3_aa: CASSTRSSTWEQFF; v_call: TRBV11-2; d_call: .; clone_size: once; j_call: TRBJ2-1